Shown below are 14 T cell receptor beta chains from a single sample sequenced in a study of CD8 T cells in ankylosing spondylitis. Overall study findings and caveats: Blood from ankylosing spondylitis patients appeared to carry a characteristic roughly 8-variant TCR beta motif.

TCRdb re-analysed the 5' RACE reads in MiXCR, keeping a single row per CDR3 protein. The top ten hold 16% of the sample, which has fewer than 400,000 distinct CDR3 sequences, under 25% seen once. Antigen specificity for these receptors is unknown. The specimen sequenced was blood, either unsorted or a sorted T cell fraction (not recorded which). These TCRs come from a male donor with ankylosing spondylitis.

This chain connects TRBV7-9 to TRBJ2-3, with D perhaps TRBD1 (6 bases). CDR3 size: 15 residues. Trimming left V 5 bases short and J 1 base short, with 13 bases between. Per germline, CDR1 SEHNR and CDR2 FQNEAQ (reference sequence). CDR3 sequence: CASSNGQTGTDTQYF. The CDR3 DNA reads TGTGCCAGCAGCAACGGACAGACGGGCACAGATACGCAGTATTTT. Supplemented by reference TRBV7-9 and TRBJ2-3, the full variable domain reads DTGVSQNPRHKITKRGQNVTFRCDPISEHNRLYWYRQTLGQGPEFLTYFQNEAQLEKSRLLSDRFSAERPKGSFSTLEIQRTEQGDSAMYLCASSNGQTGTDTQYFGPGTRLTVL.

In its sample, this clonotype was seen a few times. The chain's CDR3 is CASRRNTIYF. CDR3 in DNA: TGTGCCAGCAGGAGAAACACCATATATTTT. The chain has TRBV28 and TRBJ1-3; D ambiguous. CDR1 MDHEN and CDR2 SYDVKM come from the germline V gene. The CDR3 is 10 residues long. Trimming pared 6 bases from V and 5 bases from J, leaving 2 bases between.

The CDR3 DNA sequence: TGTGCCACCAGCAGAGGGGACAGTGTCAGATACGAGCAGTACTTC. Encoded protein: CATSRGDSVRYEQYF. The chain uses TRBV15 and TRBJ2-7, with 7 bases identical to TRBD1. The CDR3 totals 15 residues. Trimming at V came to 1 base and at J to 4 bases, leaving 7 bases not matched to a gene. Germline loops: CDR1 LNHNV, CDR2 YYDKDF (reference sequence).

This chain's CDR3 is CASSLGTGNNQPQHF. Here the CDR3 DNA reads TGCGCCAGCAGCTTGGGGACAGGGAACAATCAGCCCCAGCATTTT. The chain recombines TRBV5-1 with TRBJ1-5, with TRBD1 matching 8 bases. CDR3 length equals 15 residues. Germline-derived CDR1 and CDR2 are SGHRS and YFSETQ. J lost 3 bases, V lost 0 bases, and 2 bases had no gene match.

This clonotype was counted between two and nine times. This chain connects TRBV12-3 or TRBV12-4 to TRBJ2-1; 9 nucleotides match TRBD2. V was pared by 6 bases and J by 5 bases, with 8 bases of the junction left unmatched. CDR3 length equals 15 residues. The CDR3, as DNA: TGTGCCAGCAGATGGGGCGGGAGGGATAACAATGAGCAGTTCTTC. It is translated as CASRWGGRDNNEQFF.

This clonotype was observed a handful of times. The chain links TRBV11-1 to TRBJ2-5, with 9 bases that match TRBD1. CDR3 length equals 15 residues. The J segment lost 5 bases and the V segment lost 4 bases, leaving 8 bases of the junction unmatched. The V gene's germline CDR1 is SGHAT and CDR2 FQDESV (reference sequence). CDR3 amino acids: CASSWLQGAGETQYF. The CDR3 DNA reads as TGTGCCAGCAGCTGGCTACAGGGGGCTGGGGAGACCCAGTACTTC.

This clonotype has only a few counts. The chain joins TRBV7-9 to TRBJ2-7; D is ambiguous. Germline V CDR1 and CDR2: SEHNR, FQNEAQ (reference sequence). This CDR3 spans 13 amino acids. V was clipped by 5 bases and J by 0 bases, with 8 bases between them. DNA of the CDR3: TGTGCCAGCAGCAAAGCCCCCTCCTACGAGCAGTACTTC. Translating it yields CASSKAPSYEQYF.

The CDR3 protein is CASSIARVNEQFF. DNA of the CDR3: TGTGCCAGTAGTATAGCACGGGTCAATGAGCAGTTCTTC. The chain links TRBV19 to TRBJ2-1, with D uncertain. CDR1 and CDR2 from the germline V gene are LNHDA and SQIVND (reference sequence). The CDR3 totals 13 residues. V was clipped by 1 base and J by 6 bases, with 7 bases between them.

This clonotype was found a few times. The genes are TRBV7-6 and TRBJ2-2; TRBD1 is a possible D gene (7 bases). This CDR3 has 15 residues. Trimming left V 3 bases short and J 6 bases short, with 14 bases between. Germline values: CDR1 SGHVS, CDR2 FNYEAQ. The CDR3 coding sequence is TGTGCCAGCAGCTTTATGGAGGGGGCCTCCGGGGAGCTGTTTTTT. Translation gives CASSFMEGASGELFF.

The chain employs TRBV6-5 and TRBJ1-1; possible D gene TRBD1, 5 bases. V was clipped by 2 bases and J by 0 bases, with 13 bases between them. The germline CDR1 and CDR2 sequences are MNHEY and SVGAGI. The CDR3 length is 16 residues. The CDR3: CASSYGGGVMNTEAFF. In DNA, the CDR3 is TGTGCCAGCAGTTACGGGGGGGGAGTTATGAACACTGAAGCTTTCTTT.

The chain recombines TRBV2 with TRBJ2-1; maybe TRBD1 (7 bases). Deletions cut 6 bases from V and 8 bases from J, with 20 bases between. This CDR3 region has 15 residues. The germline gives CDR1 SNHLY, CDR2 FYNNEI. The CDR3 here is CASSPLGQGGYEQFF. Written as DNA, the CDR3 is TGTGCCAGCAGCCCCCTGGGGCAGGGGGGCTATGAGCAGTTCTTC. Drawing the rest from reference TRBV2 and TRBJ2-1, the complete variable domain is EPEVTQTPSHQVTQMGQEVILRCVPISNHLYFYWYRQILGQKVEFLVSFYNNEISEKSEIFDDQFSVERPDGSNFTLKIRSTKLEDSAMYFCASSPLGQGGYEQFFGPGTRLTVL.

The chain uses TRBV9 and TRBJ2-1; 11 positions match TRBD2. Trimming removed 7 bases from V and 4 bases from J; junction bases left unmatched: 10. The CDR3 totals 16 residues. Germline lookup yields CDR1 SGDLS and CDR2 YYNGEE. The CDR3 loop reads CASGGTSGLTYNEQFF. The CDR3 nucleotides are TGTGCCAGCGGGGGGACTAGCGGTCTAACGTACAATGAGCAGTTCTTC.

The chain carries TRBV30 and TRBJ1-1, with D possibly TRBD1 on 5 matching bases. The CDR3 spans 11 residues. Germline V CDR1 and CDR2: GTSNPN, SVGIG (reference sequence). The V gene lost 2 bases and the J gene lost 8 bases, with 9 bases spanning the gap. CDR3 bases: TGTGCCTGGAGTCTCAGGGAGGAAGCTTTCTTT. Its protein is CAWSLREEAFF.

The V and J genes are TRBV3-1 and TRBJ1-5; D gene uncertain. Trimming stripped 0 bases from V and 16 bases from J, with 13 bases between. The CDR3 has 12 amino acids. Germline V gene data show CDR1 as LGHDT and CDR2 as YNNKEL (reference sequence). CDR3 DNA: TGTGCCAGCAGCCAAGACACGCGGGAGAAACATTTT. This translates into CASSQDTREKHF. Full variable domain (remainder filled in from reference TRBV3-1 and TRBJ1-5): DTAVSQTPKYLVTQMGNDKSIKCEQNLGHDTMYWYKQDSKKFLKIMFSYNNKELIINETVPNRFSPKSPDKAHLNLHINSLELGDSAVYFCASSQDTREKHFGDGTRLSIL.